The entry below describes one T cell receptor beta chain. CDR1 MDHEN and CDR2 SYDVKM come from the germline V gene. The germline V and J ends were trimmed by 8 bases and 2 bases, with 12 bases remaining between them. This CDR3 region has 13 residues. Generated by immunoSEQ multiplex PCR, the TCRdb table keeps only in-frame clones and is missing some. The data show 120,000 to 150,000 clones, with roughly 87% seen just once and approximately 4.3% held by the top ten. The source of the sample is a study of blood T cell repertoires in COVID-19. Looking at the study overall: Acute and convalescent COVID-19 samples came from the United States, Italy and Spain. T cells, B-cell-depleted T cells, or PBMCs provided the cDNA or gDNA that served as material.

V and J are TRBV28 and TRBJ1-2, with D unclear. The TCR originated in a woman in her thirties or forties who had been exposed to COVID-19. Material: PBMCs or T cells enriched from blood (not recorded which). Here the CDR3 reads CASVPRANYGYTF. The CDR3 DNA follows: TGTGCCAGCGTACCCCGCGCGAACTATGGCTACACCTTC.